Shown below are 3 T cell receptor beta chains from a single sample sequenced in a study of cytomegalovirus exposure and HLA in healthy donors. Primers for the PCR totalled 60 Vbeta and 13 Jbeta. The table came from immunoSEQ multiplex PCR; TCRdb's copy has only in-frame clones and leaves some out. The sample has under 200,000 clones, 70% to 90% seen once. Specimen: PBMCs. These receptors all stem from a woman between 18 and 29 years old in good health and CMV-seronegative.

This sequence joins TRBV18 and TRBJ2-2, with 10 bases matching TRBD2. V lost 6 bases to trimming and J lost 6 bases; unmatched junction nucleotides: 7. CDR1 and CDR2 (germline): KGHSH, LQKENI. The CDR3 sequence is 15 residues long. This CDR3 reads CASSRELAGAGELFF. As DNA, the CDR3 is TGTGCCAGCTCCCGGGAGCTAGCGGGAGCCGGGGAGCTGTTTTTT.

The chain recombines TRBV6-1 with TRBJ2-3; 7 bases line up with TRBD1. Germline CDR1 MNHNS, CDR2 SASEGT. V shed 5 bases, J shed 4 bases, and the junction held 9 bases outside the gene matches. The CDR3 totals 15 residues. In nucleotides, the CDR3 is TGTGCCAGCAGTCCGAGACAGGGATTGGCAGATACGCAGTATTTT. Translation gives CASSPRQGLADTQYF.

This clone was counted a few times. The sample holds other DNA sequences that translate to the same CDR3. This rearrangement joins TRBV7-6 to TRBJ2-2; 10 bases align to TRBD2. Germline V gene sequence: CDR1 SGHVS, CDR2 FNYEAQ. The CDR3 runs to 16 residues. With 5 bases clipped from V and 2 bases from J, the junction kept 5 bases outside the gene matches. The CDR3 protein is CASSRGLAVNTGELFF. As DNA, the CDR3 is TGTGCCAGCAGCCGCGGACTAGCGGTTAACACCGGGGAGCTGTTTTTT.